The rows below give T cell receptor beta chains drawn from one sample of a study of T cell changes during pregnancy in multiple sclerosis. Sequenced by immunoSEQ multiplex PCR; TCRdb stores in-frame clones only, minus some. The sample gives some 44,000 clones, under 95% of which show up once; roughly 0.49% is in the top ten. The specimen comprised CD4+ T cells from peripheral blood mononuclear cells, sampled in the third trimester of pregnancy. Every receptor here comes from a female donor with multiple sclerosis, enrolled in a pregnancy study. CDR3s leave out the opening cysteine and the closing phenylalanine or tryptophan.

J: TRBJ2-1
V: TRBV7-9
CDR3: ATVVGLIQGEQF

J: TRBJ1-1
V: TRBV6-5
CDR3: ASRERTGFTEAF

J: TRBJ1-1
V: TRBV19
CDR3: ASSIPGQGNTEAF

J: TRBJ1-2
V: TRBV11-3
CDR3: ASSDDRGRDGYT

J: TRBJ2-7
V: TRBV19
CDR3: ASSMGQGWSYEQY

J: TRBJ2-7
V: TRBV5-1
CDR3: ASSPGTGTYEQY

J: TRBJ1-1
V: TRBV19
CDR3: ASSVKGDTEAF

J: TRBJ1-1
V: TRBV7-9
CDR3: ASSRDRGGTAF

J: TRBJ1-1
V: TRBV6-5
CDR3: ATAGVNTEAF

J: TRBJ2-1
V: TRBV27
CDR3: ASSSWAESYNEQF

J: TRBJ1-1
V: TRBV6-1
CDR3: ASSPQIPAEAF

J: TRBJ2-2
V: TRBV5-4
CDR3: ASSRPHSGTGELF

J: TRBJ1-2
V: TRBV7-9
CDR3: ASSMDRGYGYT

J: TRBJ1-3
V: TRBV2
CDR3: ASSEGQYSGNTIY

J: TRBJ2-2
V: TRBV15
CDR3: ATSRDLGSGRNTGELF

J: TRBJ2-2
V: TRBV19
CDR3: ASSLRPLAGGPRNTGELF

J: TRBJ2-6
V: TRBV11-2
CDR3: ASSLEGGSGANVLT

J: TRBJ2-7
V: TRBV11-2
CDR3: ASSLGTSSYEQY

J: TRBJ2-1
V: TRBV7-2
CDR3: ASSLGGGYNEQF

J: TRBJ1-2
V: TRBV6-5
CDR3: ASSYRTGGNYGYT

J: TRBJ2-3
V: TRBV29-1
CDR3: SVLPRGGTSGRTDTQY

J: TRBJ1-6
V: TRBV4-3
CDR3: ASSQLTGSSYNSPLH

J: TRBJ2-1
V: TRBV6-6
CDR3: ASSYMVTSTVNEQF

J: TRBJ1-4
V: TRBV15
CDR3: ATSRVPGQGALNEKLF

J: TRBJ2-2
V: TRBV7-2
CDR3: ASTGQGRTGELF

J: TRBJ2-6
V: TRBV27
CDR3: ASSVRTGSGANVLT

J: TRBJ2-7
V: TRBV6-5
CDR3: ASSRPGTPSYEQY

J: TRBJ2-7
V: TRBV18
CDR3: ASSPILTMGEQY

J: TRBJ2-5
V: TRBV20-1
CDR3: SASLQETQY

J: TRBJ2-5
V: TRBV28
CDR3: ASSLQAGVETQY

J: TRBJ1-2
V: TRBV10-3
CDR3: AISESPGDYGYT

J: TRBJ2-1
V: TRBV19
CDR3: ASTTGTSNNEQF

J: TRBJ1-1
V: TRBV19
CDR3: ASLKQGFYTEAF

J: TRBJ2-5
V: TRBV5-6
CDR3: ASSLTVQETQY

J: TRBJ1-1
V: TRBV9
CDR3: ASSETGARTEAF

J: TRBJ2-1
V: TRBV7-3
CDR3: ASSFQGDHSNEQF

J: TRBJ2-4
V: TRBV5-8
CDR3: ASSLDGIFWGKNIQY

J: TRBJ1-2
V: TRBV2
CDR3: ASADRKADYGYT

J: TRBJ2-7
V: TRBV6-5
CDR3: ASSPVGGYFEQY

J: TRBJ1-2
V: TRBV6-6
CDR3: ASSPTGDYGYT

J: TRBJ2-7
V: TRBV21-1
CDR3: ASSKALIGTGAPLDSYEQY

J: TRBJ1-6
V: TRBV9
CDR3: ASSVGGGAGGGDSPLH

J: TRBJ1-3
V: TRBV11-2
CDR3: ASRTIRGASGNTIY

J: TRBJ2-7
V: TRBV18
CDR3: ASSPLPSPVGISYEQY

J: TRBJ2-7
V: TRBV6-5
CDR3: ASSSGTAIYEQY

J: TRBJ1-3
V: TRBV5-1
CDR3: ASSLVADSGNTIY

J: TRBJ1-1
V: TRBV28
CDR3: ASSLRGTYTEAF

J: TRBJ2-7
V: TRBV6-1
CDR3: ASGTSYEQY

J: TRBJ1-4
V: TRBV11-2
CDR3: ASSWERGANEKLF

J: TRBJ2-3
V: TRBV10-3
CDR3: AISAASGKDTQY

J: TRBJ2-2
V: TRBV5-1
CDR3: ASRRDEGGTNTGELF

J: TRBJ2-6
V: TRBV18
CDR3: ASSPPGGQGISGANVLT

J: TRBJ2-3
V: TRBV28
CDR3: ASSSPPADTQY

J: TRBJ1-4
V: TRBV6-5
CDR3: ASSYSTNRAEKLF

J: TRBJ1-2
V: TRBV28
CDR3: ASSPQGQVFYGYT

J: TRBJ2-6
V: TRBV4-2
CDR3: ASSPVGSGTSVSQPSGANVLT

J: TRBJ1-1
V: TRBV30
CDR3: AWSGTGVSEAF